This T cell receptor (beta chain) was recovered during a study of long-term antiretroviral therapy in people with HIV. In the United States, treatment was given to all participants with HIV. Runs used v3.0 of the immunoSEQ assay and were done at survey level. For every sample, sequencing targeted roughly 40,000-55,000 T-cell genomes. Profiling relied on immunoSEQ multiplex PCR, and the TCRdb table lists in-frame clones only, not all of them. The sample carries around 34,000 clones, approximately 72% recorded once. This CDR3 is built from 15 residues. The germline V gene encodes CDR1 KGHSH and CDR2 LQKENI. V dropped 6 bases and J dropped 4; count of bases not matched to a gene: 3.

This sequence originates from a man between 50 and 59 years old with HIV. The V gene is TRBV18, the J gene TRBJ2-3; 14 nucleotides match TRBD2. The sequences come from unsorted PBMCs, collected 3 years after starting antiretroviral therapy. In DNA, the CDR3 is TGTGCCAGCTCTCCGGGACTAGCGGGGGCAGATACGCAGTATTTT. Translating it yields CASSPGLAGADTQYF.